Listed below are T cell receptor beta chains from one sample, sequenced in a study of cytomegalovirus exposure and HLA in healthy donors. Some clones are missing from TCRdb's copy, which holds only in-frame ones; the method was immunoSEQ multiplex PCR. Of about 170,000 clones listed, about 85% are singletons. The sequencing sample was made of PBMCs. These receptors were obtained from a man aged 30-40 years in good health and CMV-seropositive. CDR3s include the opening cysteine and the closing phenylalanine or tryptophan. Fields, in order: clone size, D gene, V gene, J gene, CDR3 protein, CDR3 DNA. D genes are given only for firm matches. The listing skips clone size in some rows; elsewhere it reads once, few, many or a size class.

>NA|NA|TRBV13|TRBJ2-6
CASSLQGPSGANVLTF
TGTGCCAGCAGCTTACAGGGGCCCTCTGGGGCCAACGTCCTGACTTTC
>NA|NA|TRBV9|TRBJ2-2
CASSVVFNTGELFF
TGTGCCAGCAGCGTAGTCTTCAACACCGGGGAGCTGTTTTTT
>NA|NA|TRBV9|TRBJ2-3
CASSPRQPTDTQYF
TGTGCCAGCAGCCCCCGACAGCCCACAGATACGCAGTATTTT
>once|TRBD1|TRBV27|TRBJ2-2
CASSFSGTGNTGELFF
TGTGCCAGCAGTTTTTCCGGGACAGGGAACACCGGGGAGCTGTTTTTT
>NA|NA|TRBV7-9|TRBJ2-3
CASSSLTDTQYF
TGTGCCAGCAGCTCTCTCACAGATACGCAGTATTTT
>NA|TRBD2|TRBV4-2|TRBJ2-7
CASSPGGGGAYEQYF
TGTGCCAGCAGCCCTGGAGGCGGGGGGGCCTACGAGCAGTACTTC
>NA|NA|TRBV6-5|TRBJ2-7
CASSLGLSGEQYF
TGTGCCAGCAGTCTCGGGCTTAGCGGCGAGCAGTACTTC
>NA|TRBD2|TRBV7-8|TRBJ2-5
CASLFPAGGGGTQYF
TGTGCCAGCCTCTTCCCGGCGGGAGGGGGGGGGACCCAGTACTTC
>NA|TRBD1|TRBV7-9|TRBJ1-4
CSSSLGAQGVLEKLFF
TGTTCCAGCAGCCTAGGAGCTCAGGGGGTACTTGAAAAACTGTTTTTT
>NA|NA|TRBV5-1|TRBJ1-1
CASSLTANTEAFF
TGCGCCAGCAGCTTGACAGCGAACACTGAAGCTTTCTTT
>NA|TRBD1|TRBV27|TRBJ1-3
CASSNRGLGNTIYF
TGTGCCAGCAGTAATAGGGGGCTAGGAAACACCATATATTTT
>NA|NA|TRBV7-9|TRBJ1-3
CASSLVGSLSGNTIYF
TGTGCCAGCAGCTTAGTGGGCTCCCTCTCTGGAAACACCATATATTTT
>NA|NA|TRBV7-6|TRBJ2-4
CASSPRGDSLNIQYF
TGTGCCAGCAGCCCGAGGGGGGACAGCCTAAACATTCAGTACTTC
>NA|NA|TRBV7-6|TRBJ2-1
CASSLRDRSREDVYNEQFF
TGTGCCAGCAGCCTGAGGGACAGGAGTCGGGAGGACGTCTACAATGAGCAGTTCTTC
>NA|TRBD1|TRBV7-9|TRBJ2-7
CASSLARGQGLSYEQYF
TGTGCCAGCAGCTTAGCAAGGGGGCAGGGGTTAAGCTACGAGCAGTACTTC
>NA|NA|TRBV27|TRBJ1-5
CASKAGVDNQPQHF
TGTGCCAGCAAGGCGGGGGTGGACAATCAGCCCCAGCATTTT
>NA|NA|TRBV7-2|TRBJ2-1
CASSLVPHYNEQFF
TGTGCCAGCAGCTTAGTCCCCCACTACAATGAGCAGTTCTTC
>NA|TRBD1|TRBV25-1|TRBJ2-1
CASSAGQGGNNEQFF
TGTGCCAGCAGCGCTGGACAGGGGGGGAACAATGAGCAGTTCTTC
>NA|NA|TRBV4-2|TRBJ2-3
CASSLARGATDTQYF
TGTGCCAGCAGCTTGGCCAGGGGAGCCACAGATACGCAGTATTTT
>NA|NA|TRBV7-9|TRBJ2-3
CSSITQVPGESTDTQYF
TGTTCCAGCATCACACAGGTGCCTGGCGAAAGCACAGATACGCAGTATTTT
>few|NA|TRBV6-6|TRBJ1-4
CASSGRQTREGLFF
TGTGCCAGCAGTGGTCGACAGACCCGTGAAGGACTGTTTTTT
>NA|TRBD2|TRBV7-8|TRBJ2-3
CASSNIWGAAGATDTQYF
TGTGCCAGCAGTAACATTTGGGGTGCAGCGGGAGCCACAGATACGCAGTATTTT
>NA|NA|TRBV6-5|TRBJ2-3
CASSYRESTDTQYF
TGTGCCAGCAGTTACCGGGAGAGTACAGATACGCAGTATTTT
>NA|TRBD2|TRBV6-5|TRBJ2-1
CASRALAGGYNEQFF
TGTGCCAGCAGGGCACTAGCGGGGGGGTACAATGAGCAGTTCTTC
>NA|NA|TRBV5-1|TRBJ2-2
CASSSYGGFNTGELFF
TGCGCCAGCAGCAGTTACGGAGGGTTTAACACCGGGGAGCTGTTTTTT
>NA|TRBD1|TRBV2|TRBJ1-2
CASSLGQGSANYGYTF
TGTGCCAGCAGCCTCGGACAGGGTTCGGCTAACTATGGCTACACCTTC
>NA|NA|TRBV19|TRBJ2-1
CASSRDPGAWEQFF
TGTGCCAGTAGTAGGGACCCAGGGGCTTGGGAGCAGTTCTTC
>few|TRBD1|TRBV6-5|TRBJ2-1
CASSYRGPSIYNEQFF
TGTGCCAGCAGTTATAGGGGGCCGAGTATTTACAATGAGCAGTTCTTC
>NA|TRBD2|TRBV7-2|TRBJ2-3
CASSLGTRGADTQYF
TGTGCCAGCAGCCTCGGGACTAGAGGGGCAGATACGCAGTATTTT
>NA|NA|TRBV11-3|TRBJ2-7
CASSLDLAYEQYF
TGTGCCAGCAGCTTAGATCTCGCCTACGAGCAGTACTTC
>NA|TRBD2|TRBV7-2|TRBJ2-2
CASIPFDSRREGFGELFF
TGTGCCAGCATCCCGTTTGACTCTAGGCGGGAGGGTTTCGGGGAGCTGTTTTTT
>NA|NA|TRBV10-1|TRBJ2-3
CASRDRPQGTQYF
TGCGCCAGCAGGGACAGACCTCAGGGGACGCAGTATTTT